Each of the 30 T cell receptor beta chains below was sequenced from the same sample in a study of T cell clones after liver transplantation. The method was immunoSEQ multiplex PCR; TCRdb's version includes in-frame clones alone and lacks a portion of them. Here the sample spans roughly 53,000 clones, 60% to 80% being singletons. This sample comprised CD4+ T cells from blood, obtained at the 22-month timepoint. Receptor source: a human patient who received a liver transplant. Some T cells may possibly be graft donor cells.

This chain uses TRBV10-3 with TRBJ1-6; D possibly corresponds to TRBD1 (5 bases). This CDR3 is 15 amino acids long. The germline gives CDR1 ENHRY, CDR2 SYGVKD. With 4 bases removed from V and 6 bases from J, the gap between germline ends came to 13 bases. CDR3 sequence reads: CAISGRGESNSPLHF. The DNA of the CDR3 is TGTGCCATCAGTGGTAGAGGGGAGAGTAATTCACCCCTCCACTTT.

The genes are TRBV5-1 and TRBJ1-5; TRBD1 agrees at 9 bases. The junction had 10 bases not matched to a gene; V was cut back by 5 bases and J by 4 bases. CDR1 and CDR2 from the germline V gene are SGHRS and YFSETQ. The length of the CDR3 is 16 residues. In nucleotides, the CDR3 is TGCGCCAGCAGATCCGGGGTTGGGACAGGGAATCAGCCCCAGCATTTT. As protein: CASRSGVGTGNQPQHF.

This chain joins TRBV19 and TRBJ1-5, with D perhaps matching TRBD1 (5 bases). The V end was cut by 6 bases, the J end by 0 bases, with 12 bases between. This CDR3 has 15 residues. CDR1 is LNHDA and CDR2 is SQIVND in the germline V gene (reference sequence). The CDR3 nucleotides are TGTGCCAGTAGAAGGGGAACGCATAGCAATCAGCCCCAGCATTTT. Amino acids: CASRRGTHSNQPQHF.

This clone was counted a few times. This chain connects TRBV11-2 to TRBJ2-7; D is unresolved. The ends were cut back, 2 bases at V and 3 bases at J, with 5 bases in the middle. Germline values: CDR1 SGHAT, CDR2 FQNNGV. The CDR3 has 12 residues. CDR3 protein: CASSLSNYEQYF. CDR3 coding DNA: TGTGCCAGCAGCTTATCTAACTACGAGCAGTACTTC.

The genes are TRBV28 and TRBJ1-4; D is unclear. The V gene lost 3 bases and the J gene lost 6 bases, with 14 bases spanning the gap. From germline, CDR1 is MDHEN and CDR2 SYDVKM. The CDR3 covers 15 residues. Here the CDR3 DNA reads TGTGCCAGCAGTTTTTTCTTAGGGTCGGATGAAAAACTGTTTTTT. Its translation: CASSFFLGSDEKLFF.

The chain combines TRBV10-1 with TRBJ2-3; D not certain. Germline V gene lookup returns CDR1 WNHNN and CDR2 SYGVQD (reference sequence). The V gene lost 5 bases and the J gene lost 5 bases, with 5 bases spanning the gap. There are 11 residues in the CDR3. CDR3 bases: TGCGCCAGCAGTTCGGGAGATACGCAGTATTTT. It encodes CASSSGDTQYF.

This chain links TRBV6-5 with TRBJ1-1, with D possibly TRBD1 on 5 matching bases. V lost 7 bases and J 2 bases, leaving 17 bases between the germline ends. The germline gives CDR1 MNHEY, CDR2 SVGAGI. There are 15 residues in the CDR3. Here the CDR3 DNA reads TGTGCCAGCACTAACCGGGGGGGAAAAAACACTGAAGCTTTCTTT. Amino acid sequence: CASTNRGGKNTEAFF.

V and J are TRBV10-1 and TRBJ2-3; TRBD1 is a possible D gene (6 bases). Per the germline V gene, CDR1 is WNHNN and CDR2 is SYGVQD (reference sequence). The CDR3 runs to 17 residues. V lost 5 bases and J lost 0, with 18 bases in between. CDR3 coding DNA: TGCGCCAGCAGTCCACTGGACAGCTCTCCTAGCACAGATACGCAGTATTTT. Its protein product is CASSPLDSSPSTDTQYF.

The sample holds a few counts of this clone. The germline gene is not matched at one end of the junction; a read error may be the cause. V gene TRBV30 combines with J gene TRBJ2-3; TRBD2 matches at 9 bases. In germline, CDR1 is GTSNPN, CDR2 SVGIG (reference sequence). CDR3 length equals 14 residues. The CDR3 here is CARSGLAGDGTQYF. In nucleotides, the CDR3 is TGTGCCCGGAGTGGGTTAGCGGGGGATGGTACGCAGTATTTT.

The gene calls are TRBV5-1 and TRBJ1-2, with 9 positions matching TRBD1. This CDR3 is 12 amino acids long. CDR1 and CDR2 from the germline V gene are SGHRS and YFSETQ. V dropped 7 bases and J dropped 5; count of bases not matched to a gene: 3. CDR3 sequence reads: CASAGQGYGYTF. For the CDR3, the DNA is TGCGCCAGCGCGGGACAGGGATATGGCTACACCTTC.

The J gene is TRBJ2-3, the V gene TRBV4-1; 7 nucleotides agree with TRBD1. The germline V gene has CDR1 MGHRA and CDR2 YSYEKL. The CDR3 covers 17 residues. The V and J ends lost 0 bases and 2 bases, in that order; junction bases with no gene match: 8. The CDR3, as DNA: TGCGCCAGCAGCCAAGACCCGGGACAGATATCCACAGATACGCAGTATTTT. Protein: CASSQDPGQISTDTQYF.

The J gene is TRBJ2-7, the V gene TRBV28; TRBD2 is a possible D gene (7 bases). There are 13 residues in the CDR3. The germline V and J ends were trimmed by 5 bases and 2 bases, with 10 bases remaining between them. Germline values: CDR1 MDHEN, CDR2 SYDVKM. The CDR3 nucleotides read TGTGCCAGCAGTGGGGGGGCTCCCTACGAGCAGTACTTC. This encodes CASSGGAPYEQYF.

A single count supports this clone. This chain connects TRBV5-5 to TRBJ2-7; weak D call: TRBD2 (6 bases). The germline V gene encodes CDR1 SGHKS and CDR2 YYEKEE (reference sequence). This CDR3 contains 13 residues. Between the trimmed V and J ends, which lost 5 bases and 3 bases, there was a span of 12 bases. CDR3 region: CASSNSGGYEQYF. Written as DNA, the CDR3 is TGTGCCAGCAGTAACTCCGGGGGCTACGAGCAGTACTTC.

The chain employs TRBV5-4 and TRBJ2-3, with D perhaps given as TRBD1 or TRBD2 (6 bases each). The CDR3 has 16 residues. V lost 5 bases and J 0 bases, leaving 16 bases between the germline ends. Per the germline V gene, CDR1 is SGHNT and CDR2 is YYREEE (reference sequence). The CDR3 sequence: CASSRAGGGSTDTQYF. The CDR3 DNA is TGTGCCAGCAGTAGGGCCGGAGGGGGTAGCACAGATACGCAGTATTTT.

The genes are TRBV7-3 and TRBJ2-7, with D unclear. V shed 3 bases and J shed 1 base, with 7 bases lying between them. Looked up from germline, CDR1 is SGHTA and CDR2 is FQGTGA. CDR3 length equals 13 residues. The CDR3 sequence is CASSLDHSYEQYF. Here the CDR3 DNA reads TGTGCCAGCAGCTTGGATCATTCCTACGAGCAGTACTTC. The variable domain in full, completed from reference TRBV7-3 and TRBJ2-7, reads GAGVSQTPSNKVTEKGKYVELRCDPISGHTALYWYRQSLGQGPEFLIYFQGTGAADDSGLPNDRFFAVRPEGSVSTLKIQRTERGDSAVYLCASSLDHSYEQYFGPGTRLTVT.

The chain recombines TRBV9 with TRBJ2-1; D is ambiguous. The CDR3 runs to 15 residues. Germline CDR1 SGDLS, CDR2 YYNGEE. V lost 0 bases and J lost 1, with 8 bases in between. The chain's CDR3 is CASSVGTASYNEQFF. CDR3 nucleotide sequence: TGTGCCAGCAGCGTAGGGACCGCGTCCTACAATGAGCAGTTCTTC.

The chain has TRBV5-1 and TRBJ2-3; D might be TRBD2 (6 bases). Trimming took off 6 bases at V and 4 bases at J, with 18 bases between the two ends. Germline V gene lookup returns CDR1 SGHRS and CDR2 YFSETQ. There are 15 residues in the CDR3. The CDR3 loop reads CASNPGGSEADTQYF. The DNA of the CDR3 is TGCGCCAGCAACCCAGGAGGGAGTGAGGCAGATACGCAGTATTTT.

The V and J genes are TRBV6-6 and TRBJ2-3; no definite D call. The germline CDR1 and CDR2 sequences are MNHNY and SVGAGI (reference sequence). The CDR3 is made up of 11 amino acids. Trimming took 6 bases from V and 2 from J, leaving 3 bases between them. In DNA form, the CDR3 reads TGTGCCAGCAGCCTCACAGATACGCAGTATTTT. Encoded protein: CASSLTDTQYF.

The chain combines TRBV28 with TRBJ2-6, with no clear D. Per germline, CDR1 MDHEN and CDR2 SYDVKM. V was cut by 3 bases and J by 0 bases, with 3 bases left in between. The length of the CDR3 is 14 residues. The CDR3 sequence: CASSFGSGANVLTF. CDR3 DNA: TGTGCCAGCAGTTTCGGCTCTGGGGCCAACGTCCTGACTTTC.

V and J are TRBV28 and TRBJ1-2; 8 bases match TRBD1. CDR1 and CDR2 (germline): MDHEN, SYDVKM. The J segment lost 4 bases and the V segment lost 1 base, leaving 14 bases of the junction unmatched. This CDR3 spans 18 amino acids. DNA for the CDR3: TGTGCCAGCAGTTTATATGGACAGGGTGTTTCGTTTACCTATGGCTACACCTTC. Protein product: CASSLYGQGVSFTYGYTF.

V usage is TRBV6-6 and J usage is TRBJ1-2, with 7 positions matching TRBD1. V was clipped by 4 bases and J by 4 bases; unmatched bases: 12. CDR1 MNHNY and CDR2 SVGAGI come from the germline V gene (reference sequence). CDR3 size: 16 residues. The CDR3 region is CASSSAYDRAAYGYTF. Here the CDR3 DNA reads TGTGCCAGCAGTTCCGCATATGACAGGGCGGCCTATGGCTACACCTTC.

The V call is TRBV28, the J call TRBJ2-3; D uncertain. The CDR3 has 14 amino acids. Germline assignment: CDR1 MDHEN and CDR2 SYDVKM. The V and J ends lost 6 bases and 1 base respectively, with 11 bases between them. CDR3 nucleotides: TGTGCCAGCAGCAACTCGGGCCGCACAGATACGCAGTATTTT. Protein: CASSNSGRTDTQYF.

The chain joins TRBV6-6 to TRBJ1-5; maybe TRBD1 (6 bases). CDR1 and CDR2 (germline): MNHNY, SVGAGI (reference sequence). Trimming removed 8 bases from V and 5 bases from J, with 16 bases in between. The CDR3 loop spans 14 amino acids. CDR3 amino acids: CASRGGTLDQPQHF. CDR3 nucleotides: TGTGCCAGCCGGGGGGGGACATTAGATCAGCCCCAGCATTTT.

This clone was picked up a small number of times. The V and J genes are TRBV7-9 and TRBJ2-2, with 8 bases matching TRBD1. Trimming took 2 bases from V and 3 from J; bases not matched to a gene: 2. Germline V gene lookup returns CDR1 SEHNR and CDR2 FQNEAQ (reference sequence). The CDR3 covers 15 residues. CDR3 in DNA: TGTGCCAGCAGCTTACTACAGGGGGACACCGGGGAGCTGTTTTTT. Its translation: CASSLLQGDTGELFF.

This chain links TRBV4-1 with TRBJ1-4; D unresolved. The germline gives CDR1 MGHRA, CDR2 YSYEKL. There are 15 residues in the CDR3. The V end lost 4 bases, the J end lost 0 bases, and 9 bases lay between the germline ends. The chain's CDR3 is CASSPPGSTNEKLFF. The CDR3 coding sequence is TGCGCCAGCAGCCCCCCGGGATCAACTAATGAAAAACTGTTTTTT.

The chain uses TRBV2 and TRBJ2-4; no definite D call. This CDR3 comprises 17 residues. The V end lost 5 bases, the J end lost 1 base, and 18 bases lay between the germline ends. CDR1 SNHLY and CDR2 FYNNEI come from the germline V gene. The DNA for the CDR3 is TGTGCCAGCAGTAACACCTCCGGGTATCTGGCCAAAAACATTCAGTACTTC. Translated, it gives CASSNTSGYLAKNIQYF. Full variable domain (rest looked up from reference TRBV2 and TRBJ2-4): EPEVTQTPSHQVTQMGQEVILRCVPISNHLYFYWYRQILGQKVEFLVSFYNNEISEKSEIFDDQFSVERPDGSNFTLKIRSTKLEDSAMYFCASSNTSGYLAKNIQYFGAGTRLSVL.

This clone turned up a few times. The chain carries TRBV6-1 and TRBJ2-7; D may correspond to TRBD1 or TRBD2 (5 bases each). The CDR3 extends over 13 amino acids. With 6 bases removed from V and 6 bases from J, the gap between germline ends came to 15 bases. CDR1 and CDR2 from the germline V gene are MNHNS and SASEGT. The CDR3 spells CASRLGTSLEQYF. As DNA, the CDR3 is TGTGCCAGCAGACTGGGGACCTCTCTCGAGCAGTACTTC.

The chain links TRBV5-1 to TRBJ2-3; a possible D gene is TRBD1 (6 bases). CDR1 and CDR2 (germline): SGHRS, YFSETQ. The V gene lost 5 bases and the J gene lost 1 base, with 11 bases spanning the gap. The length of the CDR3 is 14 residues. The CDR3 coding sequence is TGCGCCAGCAGGGCAGGGGTGGGCACAGATACGCAGTATTTT. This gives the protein CASRAGVGTDTQYF.

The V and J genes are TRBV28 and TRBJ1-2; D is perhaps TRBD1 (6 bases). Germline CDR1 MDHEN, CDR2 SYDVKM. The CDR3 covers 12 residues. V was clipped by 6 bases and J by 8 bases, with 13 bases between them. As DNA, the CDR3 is TGTGCCAGCAGCCTAATAGGACAGGGCTACACCTTC. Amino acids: CASSLIGQGYTF.

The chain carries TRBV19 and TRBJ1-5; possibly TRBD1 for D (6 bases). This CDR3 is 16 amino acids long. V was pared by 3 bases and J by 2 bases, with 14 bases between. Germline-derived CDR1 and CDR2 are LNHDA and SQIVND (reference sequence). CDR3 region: CASSMGGPRGNQPQHF. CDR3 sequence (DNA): TGTGCCAGTAGTATGGGGGGGCCCAGAGGCAATCAGCCCCAGCATTTT.